Listed below are T cell receptor beta chains from one sample, sequenced in a study of control samples from healthy donors and cancer patients. Clones were sequenced by immunoSEQ multiplex PCR, and TCRdb holds only the in-frame ones, with some missing. The repertoire holds some 140,000 clones, roughly 90% seen once, with roughly 10% in the top ten. The material sequenced was blood. The receptors come from a man aged 25 to 40 in good health. Both conserved end residues are part of each CDR3. The order of the fields is V gene, CDR3 protein.

V: TRBV6-5
CDR3: CASRGDLRSYEQYF

V: TRBV7-2
CDR3: CASSLQGGSTAFF

V: TRBV3-1/TRBV3-2
CDR3: CASSTRLAKDNEQFF

V: TRBV19
CDR3: CASSMRDRGVTGELFF

V: TRBV25-1
CDR3: CASQRQGNTEAFF

V: TRBV11-2
CDR3: CASSSTGTVQETQYF

V: TRBV1
CDR3: CTSSQDYPCGRAVREQYF

V: TRBV21-1
CDR3: CASSNRFQGATGELFF

V: TRBV5-5
CDR3: CASSLDLNTEAFF

V: TRBV28
CDR3: CASSPLVNEQYF

V: TRBV11-3
CDR3: CASSPGQGFSYGYTF

V: TRBV2
CDR3: CASSETGITHEQYF

V: TRBV15
CDR3: CATSRDGNRAWMNTEAFF

V: TRBV6-4
CDR3: CASSAGTSGANVLTF

V: TRBV6-2/TRBV6-3
CDR3: CASSYVAPNQPQHF

V: TRBV5-4
CDR3: CASSRDPGKAVGSEQYF

V: TRBV9
CDR3: CASSVEARDGLAEGGQFF

V: TRBV7-8
CDR3: CASSPRVDYGYTF

V: TRBV11-1
CDR3: CASSSTGDNSPLHF

V: TRBV28
CDR3: CASSGSGSTDTQYF

V: TRBV28
CDR3: CASSGPPGQGFVLF

V: TRBV6-6
CDR3: CASSLRGGGNYGYTF

V: TRBV18
CDR3: CASSPGTGWSYEQYF

V: TRBV29-1
CDR3: CSVTKRALNTEAFF

V: TRBV11-3
CDR3: CASSLDSSGRAHEQFF

V: TRBV19
CDR3: CATSEDTQYF

V: TRBV24-1
CDR3: CATPRERDRDYEQYF

V: TRBV6-4
CDR3: CASSRTSGDTDTQYF

V: TRBV18
CDR3: CASSPGDRGTTEAFF

V: TRBV5-1
CDR3: CASSLGIRDRANYGYTF

V: TRBV9
CDR3: CASSAEGRSDTQYF

V: TRBV27
CDR3: CAATPVRGPDTEAFF

V: TRBV9
CDR3: CASSVDERRTDTQYF

V: TRBV30
CDR3: CAWSVDSGNTIYF

V: TRBV10-2
CDR3: CATYTGIGYGYTF

V: TRBV11-2
CDR3: CASSFDWDRVGTQYF

V: TRBV24-1
CDR3: CATSDAQGRFTDTQYF

V: TRBV2
CDR3: CASRAGTGDNSPLHF

V: TRBV28
CDR3: CASRGDRGLGTDTQYF

V: TRBV21-1
CDR3: CASSKENGDRENTDIQYF

V: TRBV29-1
CDR3: CSVRTWPNQPQHF